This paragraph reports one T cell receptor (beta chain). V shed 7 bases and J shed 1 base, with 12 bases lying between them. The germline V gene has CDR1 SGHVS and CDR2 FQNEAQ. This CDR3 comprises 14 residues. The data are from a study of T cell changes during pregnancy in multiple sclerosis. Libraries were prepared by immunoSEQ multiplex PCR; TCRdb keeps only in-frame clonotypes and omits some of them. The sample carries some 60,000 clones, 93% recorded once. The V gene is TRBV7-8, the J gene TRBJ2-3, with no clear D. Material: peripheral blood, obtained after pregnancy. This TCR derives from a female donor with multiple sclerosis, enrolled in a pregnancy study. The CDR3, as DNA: TGTGCCAGCACCCAGGCGCGTCGCACAGATACGCAGTATTTT. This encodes CASTQARRTDTQYF.